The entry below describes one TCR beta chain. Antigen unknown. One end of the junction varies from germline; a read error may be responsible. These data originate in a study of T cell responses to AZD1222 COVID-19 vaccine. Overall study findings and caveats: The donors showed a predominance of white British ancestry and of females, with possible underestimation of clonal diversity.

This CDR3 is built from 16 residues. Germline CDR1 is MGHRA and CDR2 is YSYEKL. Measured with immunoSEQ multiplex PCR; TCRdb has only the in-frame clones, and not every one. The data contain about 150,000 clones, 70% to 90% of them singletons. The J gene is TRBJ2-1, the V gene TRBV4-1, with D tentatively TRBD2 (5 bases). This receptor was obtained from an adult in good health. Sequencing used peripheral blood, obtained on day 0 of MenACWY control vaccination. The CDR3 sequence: CASRQVEGASYNEQFF. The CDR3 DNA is TGCGCCAGCAGGCAAGTCGAGGGAGCCTCCTACAATGAGCAGTTCTTC.